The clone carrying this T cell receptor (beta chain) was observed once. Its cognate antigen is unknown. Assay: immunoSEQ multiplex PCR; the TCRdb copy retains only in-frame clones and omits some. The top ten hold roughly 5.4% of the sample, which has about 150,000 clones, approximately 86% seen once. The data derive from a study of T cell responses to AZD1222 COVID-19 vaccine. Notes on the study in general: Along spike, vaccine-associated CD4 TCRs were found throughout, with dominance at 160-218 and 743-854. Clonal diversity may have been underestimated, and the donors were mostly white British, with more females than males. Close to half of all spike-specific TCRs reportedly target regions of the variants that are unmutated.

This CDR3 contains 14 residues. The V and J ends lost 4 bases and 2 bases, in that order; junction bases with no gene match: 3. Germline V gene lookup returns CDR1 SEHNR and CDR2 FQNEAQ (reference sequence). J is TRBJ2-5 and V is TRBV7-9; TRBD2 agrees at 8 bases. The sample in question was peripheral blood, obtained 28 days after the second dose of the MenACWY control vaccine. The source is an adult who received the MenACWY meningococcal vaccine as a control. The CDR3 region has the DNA TGTGCCAGCAGCTCGTTAGCGGGACAAGAGACCCAGTACTTC. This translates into CASSSLAGQETQYF.